These T cell receptor beta chains were read from a single sample in a study of OX40 agonist ivuxolimab in advanced cancers. The table came from immunoSEQ multiplex PCR; TCRdb's copy has only in-frame clones and leaves some out. Of tens of thousands of clones in the sample, around 88% were seen once. The sample was CD4+ or CD8+ T cells sorted from blood, taken in a trial of the OX40 agonist ivuxolimab. These receptors were collected from an adult with an advanced solid tumor such as melanoma, head and neck, liver or kidney cancer. Each CDR3 is given with its conserved first and last residue. A D gene is named only where the DNA matches it firmly. Size values are once, few and many counts, or a class for expanded clones, and some rows have none.

TRBJ1-1 TRBV5-4 . few TGTGCCAGCAGCTTGGGTCGGGACATGGACACTGAAGCTTTCTTT CASSLGRDMDTEAFF
TRBJ2-1 TRBV2 TRBD2 . TGTGCCAGCACTCCCGGGACTACGCCGAGCAATGAGCAGTTCTTC CASTPGTTPSNEQFF
TRBJ1-2 TRBV6-5 TRBD1 . TGTGCCAGCAGTTACTCGGGACAGGGGGCAAATGGCTACACCTTC CASSYSGQGANGYTF
TRBJ2-7 TRBV30 . . TGTGCCTGGAGCGGTCTGGACGAGCAGTACTTC CAWSGLDEQYF
TRBJ1-2 TRBV28 . . TGTGCCAGCGGAACCGGGACGGGCTATGGCTACACCTTC CASGTGTGYGYTF
TRBJ1-5 TRBV5-3 TRBD1 . TGTGCCAGAAGATTCGGGACAGATCCCAATCAGCCCCAGCATTTT CARRFGTDPNQPQHF
TRBJ1-1 TRBV7-2 . . TGTGCCAGCAGCTTAACAGGGTTCGGGACTGAAGCTTTCTTT CASSLTGFGTEAFF
TRBJ2-2 TRBV7-2 . . TGTGCCAGCAGCTTATATCCCGGGACCACGAACACCGGGGAGCTGTTTTTT CASSLYPGTTNTGELFF
TRBJ1-5 TRBV19 . . TGTGCCAGTAGTATGACTAGGAATCAGCCCCAGCATTTT CASSMTRNQPQHF
TRBJ2-2 TRBV6-5 . . TGTGCCAGCAGTTACTGGAGAAATGGGGAGCTGTTTTTT CASSYWRNGELFF
TRBJ2-1 TRBV11-3 . . TGTGCCAGCAGCTTAGCACGCCACAATGAGCAGTTCTTC CASSLARHNEQFF
TRBJ2-1 TRBV10-2 TRBD2 . TGCGCCAGCAGTGACGCGGGGGCCTACAATGAGCAGTTCTTC CASSDAGAYNEQFF
TRBJ2-4 TRBV6-4 TRBD2 . TGTGCCAGCAGTGGACTAGCGGAAAAAAACATTCAGTGCTTC CASSGLAEKNIQCF
TRBJ2-7 TRBV21-1 . . TGTGCCAGGGAGATGGCTAGCGGGAGGGCCGGGGAGTACTTC CAREMASGRAGEYF
TRBJ1-5 TRBV9 . . TGTGCCAGCAGCGTAGTCTATAGCAATCAGCCCCAGCATTTT CASSVVYSNQPQHF
TRBJ1-6 TRBV4-1 . . TGCGCCAGCAGCCCCGGCAGTCCTAATTCACCCCTCCACTTT CASSPGSPNSPLHF
TRBJ1-2 TRBV5-5 TRBD1 once TGTGCCAGCAGCGGCGCGACAGGGGGCTGGTATGGCTACACCTTC CASSGATGGWYGYTF
TRBJ2-7 TRBV30 TRBD1 . TGTGCCTGGAGTGTCCTGACAGGGGTCGAGCAGTACTTC CAWSVLTGVEQYF
TRBJ2-3 TRBV7-2 . . TGTGCCAGCAGCGGGAGGACGACAGATACGCAGTATTTT CASSGRTTDTQYF
TRBJ1-1 TRBV29-1 . . TGCAGCGCTACGGGGGGGGCTGGTACTGAAGCTTTCTTT CSATGGAGTEAFF
TRBJ2-1 TRBV29-1 TRBD1 . TGCAGCGTTGGTACCGGGACAGGGGGTAGTGAGCAGTTCTTC CSVGTGTGGSEQFF
TRBJ1-2 TRBV7-3 . . TGTGCCAGCAGCCCGACTGGGACGCAAGTTTATGGCTACACCTTC CASSPTGTQVYGYTF
TRBJ1-6 TRBV28 TRBD1 few TGTGCCAGCACCCGGACAGGGAGAAATTCACCCCTCCACTTT CASTRTGRNSPLHF
TRBJ1-1 TRBV19 . . TGTGCCAGTAGTTCAAGACCCCCGGACACTGAAGCTTTCTTT CASSSRPPDTEAFF
TRBJ2-1 TRBV6-5 TRBD2 . TGTGCCAGCAGTTCCGGGACTAGCCTTTCGGAGTTCTTC CASSSGTSLSEFF
TRBJ2-7 TRBV7-3 . . TGTGCCAGCAGCTCGTCAGGGGGGAACGAGCAGTACTTC CASSSSGGNEQYF
TRBJ2-1 TRBV6-1 TRBD2 . TGTGCCAGCAGTGAAGCCCTATTAGCGGGGCTGAACTACAATGAGCAGTTCTTC CASSEALLAGLNYNEQFF
TRBJ1-1 TRBV10-3 . . TGTGCCATCAGTGACCGAGGTCGGACCATGAACACTGAAGCTTTCTTT CAISDRGRTMNTEAFF